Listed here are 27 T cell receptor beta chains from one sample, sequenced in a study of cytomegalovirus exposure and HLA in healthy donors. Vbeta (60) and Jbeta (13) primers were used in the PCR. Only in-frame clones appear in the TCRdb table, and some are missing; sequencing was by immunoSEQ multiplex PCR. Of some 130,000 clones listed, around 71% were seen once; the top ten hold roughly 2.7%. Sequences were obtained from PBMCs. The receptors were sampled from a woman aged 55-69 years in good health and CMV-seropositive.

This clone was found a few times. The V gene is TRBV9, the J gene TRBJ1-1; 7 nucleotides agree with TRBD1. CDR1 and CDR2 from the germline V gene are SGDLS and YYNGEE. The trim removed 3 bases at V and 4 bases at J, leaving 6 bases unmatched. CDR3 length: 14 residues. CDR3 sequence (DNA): TGTGCCAGCAGCGAGGAAACAGGGGCCACTGAAGCTTTCTTT. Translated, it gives CASSEETGATEAFF.

In DNA form, the CDR3 reads TGTGCCAGCAGCGTAGGGCAAGGAGGTGCAAACACTGAAGCTTTCTTT. Amino acid sequence: CASSVGQGGANTEAFF. V is TRBV9 and J is TRBJ1-1; no reliable D call. The CDR3 runs to 16 residues. With 0 bases removed from V and 2 bases from J, the gap between germline ends came to 14 bases. The germline V gene has CDR1 SGDLS and CDR2 YYNGEE. Together with reference TRBV9 and TRBJ1-1, the CDR3 gives the full variable domain: DSGVTQTPKHLITATGQRVTLRCSPRSGDLSVYWYQQSLDQGLQFLIQYYNGEERAKGNILERFSAQQFPDLHSELNLSSLELGDSALYFCASSVGQGGANTEAFFGQGTRLTVV.

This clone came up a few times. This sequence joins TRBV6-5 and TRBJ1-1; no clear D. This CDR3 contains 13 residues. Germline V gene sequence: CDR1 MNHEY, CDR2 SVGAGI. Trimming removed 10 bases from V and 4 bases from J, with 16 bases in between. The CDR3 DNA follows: TGTGCCACCACCGAGGCCTCGGGCACTGAAGCTTTCTTT. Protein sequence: CATTEASGTEAFF.

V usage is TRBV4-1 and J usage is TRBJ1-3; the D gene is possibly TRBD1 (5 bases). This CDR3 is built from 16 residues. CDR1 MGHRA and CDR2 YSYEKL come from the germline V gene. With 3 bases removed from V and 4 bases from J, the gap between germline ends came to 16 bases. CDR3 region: CASSHLEGYPGNTIYF. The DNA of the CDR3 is TGCGCCAGCAGCCATCTGGAGGGGTATCCCGGAAACACCATATATTTT.

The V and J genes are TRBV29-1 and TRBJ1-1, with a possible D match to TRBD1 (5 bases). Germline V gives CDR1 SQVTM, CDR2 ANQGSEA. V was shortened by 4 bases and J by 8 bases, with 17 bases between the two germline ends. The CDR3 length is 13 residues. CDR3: CSVVRSQGREAFF. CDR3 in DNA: TGCAGCGTTGTCCGAAGCCAGGGTAGGGAAGCTTTCTTT.

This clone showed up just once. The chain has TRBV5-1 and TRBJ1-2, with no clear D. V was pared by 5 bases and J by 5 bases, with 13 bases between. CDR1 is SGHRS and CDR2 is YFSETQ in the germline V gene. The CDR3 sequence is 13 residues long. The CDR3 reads CASSEGGTYGYTF. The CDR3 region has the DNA TGCGCCAGCAGTGAGGGCGGAACATATGGCTACACCTTC. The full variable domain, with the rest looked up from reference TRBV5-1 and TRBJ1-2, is KAGVTQTPRYLIKTRGQQVTLSCSPISGHRSVSWYQQTPGQGLQFLFEYFSETQRNKGNFPGRFSGRQFSNSRSEMNVSTLELGDSALYLCASSEGGTYGYTFGSGTRLTVV.

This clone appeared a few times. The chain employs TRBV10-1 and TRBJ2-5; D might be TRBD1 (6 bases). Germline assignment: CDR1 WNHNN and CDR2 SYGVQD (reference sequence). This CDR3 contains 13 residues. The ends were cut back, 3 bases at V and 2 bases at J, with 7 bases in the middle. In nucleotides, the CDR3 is TGCGCCAGCAGTGACAGGGGTCAAGAGACCCAGTACTTC. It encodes CASSDRGQETQYF.

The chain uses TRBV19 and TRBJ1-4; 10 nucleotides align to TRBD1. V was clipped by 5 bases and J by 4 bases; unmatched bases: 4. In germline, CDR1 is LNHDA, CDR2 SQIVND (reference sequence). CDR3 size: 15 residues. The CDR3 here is CASSLRTGGNEKLFF. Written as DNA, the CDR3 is TGTGCCAGTAGTTTGAGGACAGGGGGTAATGAAAAACTGTTTTTT.

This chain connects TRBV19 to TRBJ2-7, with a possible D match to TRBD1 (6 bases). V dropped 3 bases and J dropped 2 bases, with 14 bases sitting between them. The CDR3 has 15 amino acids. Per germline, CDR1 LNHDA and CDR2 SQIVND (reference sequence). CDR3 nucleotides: TGTGCCAGTAGTATTGTCGGACAGTCCCCCTACGAGCAGTACTTC. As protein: CASSIVGQSPYEQYF.

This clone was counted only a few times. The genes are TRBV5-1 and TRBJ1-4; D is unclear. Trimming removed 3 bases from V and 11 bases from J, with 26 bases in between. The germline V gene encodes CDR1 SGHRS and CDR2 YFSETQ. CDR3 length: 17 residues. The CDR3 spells CASSSEDPRVIRGKLFF. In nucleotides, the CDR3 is TGCGCCAGCAGCTCCGAGGACCCTAGAGTAATACGAGGGAAACTGTTTTTT.

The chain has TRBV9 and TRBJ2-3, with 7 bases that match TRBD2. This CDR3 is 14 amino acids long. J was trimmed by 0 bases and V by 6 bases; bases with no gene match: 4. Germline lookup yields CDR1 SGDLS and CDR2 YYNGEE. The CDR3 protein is CASNSGESTDTQYF. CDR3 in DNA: TGTGCCAGCAACAGCGGGGAGAGCACAGATACGCAGTATTTT.

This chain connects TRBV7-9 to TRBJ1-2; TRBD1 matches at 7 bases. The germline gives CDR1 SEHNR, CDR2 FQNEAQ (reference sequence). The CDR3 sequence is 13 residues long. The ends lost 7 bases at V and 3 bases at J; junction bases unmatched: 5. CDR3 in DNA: TGTGCCAGCACCGGGACAGCCTACTATGGCTACACCTTC. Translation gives CASTGTAYYGYTF.

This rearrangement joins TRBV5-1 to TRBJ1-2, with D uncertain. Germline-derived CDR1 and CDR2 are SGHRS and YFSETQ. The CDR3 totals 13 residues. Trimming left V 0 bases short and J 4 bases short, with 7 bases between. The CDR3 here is CASSLGQRYGYTF. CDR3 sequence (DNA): TGCGCCAGCAGCTTGGGGCAGCGCTATGGCTACACCTTC.

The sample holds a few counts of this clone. CDR3 in amino acids: CASRGAGTNYGYTF. CDR3 nucleotides: TGTGCCAGTAGGGGGGCAGGGACTAACTATGGCTACACCTTC. The chain links TRBV19 to TRBJ1-2; D perhaps matches TRBD1 (6 bases). V gave up 6 bases and J gave up 0 bases, with 11 bases separating them. Per the germline V gene, CDR1 is LNHDA and CDR2 is SQIVND (reference sequence). There are 14 residues in the CDR3.

The CDR3 region is CASREQVNTEAFF. CDR3 nucleotide sequence: TGCGCCAGCAGGGAGCAAGTGAACACTGAAGCTTTCTTT. The genes are TRBV5-1 and TRBJ1-1; D is undetermined. The CDR3 covers 13 residues. Germline V CDR1 and CDR2: SGHRS, YFSETQ. Trimming left V 5 bases short and J 0 bases short, with 8 bases between. Combining the CDR3 with reference TRBV5-1 and TRBJ1-1 gives the whole variable domain KAGVTQTPRYLIKTRGQQVTLSCSPISGHRSVSWYQQTPGQGLQFLFEYFSETQRNKGNFPGRFSGRQFSNSRSEMNVSTLELGDSALYLCASREQVNTEAFFGQGTRLTVV.

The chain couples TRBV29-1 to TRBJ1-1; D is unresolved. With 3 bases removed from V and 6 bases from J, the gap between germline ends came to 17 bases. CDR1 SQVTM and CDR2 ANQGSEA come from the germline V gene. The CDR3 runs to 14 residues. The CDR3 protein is CSVDGGQNRAEAFF. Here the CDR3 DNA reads TGCAGCGTTGATGGCGGGCAAAATAGGGCTGAAGCTTTCTTT.

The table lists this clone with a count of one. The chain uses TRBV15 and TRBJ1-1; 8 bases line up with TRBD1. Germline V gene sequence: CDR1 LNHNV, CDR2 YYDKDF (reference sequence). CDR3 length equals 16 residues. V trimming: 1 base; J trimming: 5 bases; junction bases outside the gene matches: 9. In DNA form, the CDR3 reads TGTGCCACCAGCAGAGCTAGGACAGGGTTGGGGACTGAAGCTTTCTTT. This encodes CATSRARTGLGTEAFF.

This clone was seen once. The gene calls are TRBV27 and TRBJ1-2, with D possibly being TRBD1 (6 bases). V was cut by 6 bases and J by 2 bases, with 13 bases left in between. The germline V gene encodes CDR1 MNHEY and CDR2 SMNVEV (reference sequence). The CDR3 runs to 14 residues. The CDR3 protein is CASRPTGFNYGYTF. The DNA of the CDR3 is TGTGCCAGCAGACCCACAGGGTTCAACTATGGCTACACCTTC.

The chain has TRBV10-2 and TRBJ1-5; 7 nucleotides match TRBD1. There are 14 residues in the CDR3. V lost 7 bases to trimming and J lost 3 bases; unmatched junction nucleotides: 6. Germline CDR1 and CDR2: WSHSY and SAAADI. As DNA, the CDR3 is TGCGCCAGCAAGAGGACAGGCCCCAATCAGCCCCAGCATTTT. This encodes CASKRTGPNQPQHF.

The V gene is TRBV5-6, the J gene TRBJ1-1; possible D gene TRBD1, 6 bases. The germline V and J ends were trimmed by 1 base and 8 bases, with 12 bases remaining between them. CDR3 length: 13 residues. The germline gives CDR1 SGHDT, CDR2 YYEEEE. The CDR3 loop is CASSLTRGLEAFF. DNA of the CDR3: TGTGCCAGCAGCTTGACCAGGGGCCTCGAAGCTTTCTTT.

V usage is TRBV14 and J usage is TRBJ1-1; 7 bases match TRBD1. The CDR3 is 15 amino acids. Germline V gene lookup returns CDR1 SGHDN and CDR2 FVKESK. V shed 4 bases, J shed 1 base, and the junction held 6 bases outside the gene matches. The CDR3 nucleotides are TGTGCCAGCAGCCGCACGTGGACAGGGAACACTGAAGCTTTCTTT. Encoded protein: CASSRTWTGNTEAFF.

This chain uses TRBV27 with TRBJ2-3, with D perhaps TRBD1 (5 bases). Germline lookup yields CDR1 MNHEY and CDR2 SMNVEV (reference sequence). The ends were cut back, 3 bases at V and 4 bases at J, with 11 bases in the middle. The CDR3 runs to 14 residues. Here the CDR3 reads CASSFAAGSDTQYF. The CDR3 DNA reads TGTGCCAGCAGTTTCGCGGCAGGGTCAGATACGCAGTATTTT.

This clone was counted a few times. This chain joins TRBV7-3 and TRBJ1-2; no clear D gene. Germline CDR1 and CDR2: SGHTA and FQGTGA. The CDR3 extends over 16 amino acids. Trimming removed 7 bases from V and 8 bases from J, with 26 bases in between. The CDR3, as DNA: TGTGCCAGCACCCTAAGAAGTGGAGGGTTTGAGGCCGGCTACACCTTC. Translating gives CASTLRSGGFEAGYTF.

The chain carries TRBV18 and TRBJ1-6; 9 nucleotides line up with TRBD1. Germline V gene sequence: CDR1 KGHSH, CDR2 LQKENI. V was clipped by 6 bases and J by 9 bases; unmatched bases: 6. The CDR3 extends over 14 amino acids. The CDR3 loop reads CASSIRDRVSPLHF. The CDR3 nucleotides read TGTGCCAGCTCGATACGGGACAGGGTTTCACCCCTCCACTTT.

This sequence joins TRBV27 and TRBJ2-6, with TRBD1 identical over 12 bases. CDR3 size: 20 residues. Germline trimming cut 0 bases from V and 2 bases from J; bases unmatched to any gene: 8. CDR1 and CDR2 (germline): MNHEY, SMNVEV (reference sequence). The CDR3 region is CASSLSRFGTGGAGANVLTF. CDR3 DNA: TGTGCCAGCAGTTTATCCCGGTTTGGGACAGGGGGCGCTGGGGCCAACGTCCTGACTTTC.

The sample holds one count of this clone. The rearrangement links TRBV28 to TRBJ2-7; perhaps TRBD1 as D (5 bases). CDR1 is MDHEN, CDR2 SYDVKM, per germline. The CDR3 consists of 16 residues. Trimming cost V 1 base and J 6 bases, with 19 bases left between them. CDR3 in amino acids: CASSLSPRTINTEQYF. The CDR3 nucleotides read TGTGCCAGCAGTTTATCCCCCCGGACAATCAACACCGAGCAGTACTTC. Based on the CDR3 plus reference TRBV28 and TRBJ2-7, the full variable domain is DVKVTQSSRYLVKRTGEKVFLECVQDMDHENMFWYRQDPGLGLRLIYFSYDVKMKEKGDIPEGYSVSREKKERFSLILESASTNQTSMYLCASSLSPRTINTEQYFGPGTRLTVT.

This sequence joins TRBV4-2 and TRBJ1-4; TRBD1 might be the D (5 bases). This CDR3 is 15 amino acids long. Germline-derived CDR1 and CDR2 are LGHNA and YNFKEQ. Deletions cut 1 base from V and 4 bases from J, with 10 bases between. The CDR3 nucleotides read TGTGCCAGCAGCCAAGGATCCGGGGGTAATGAAAAACTGTTTTTT. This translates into CASSQGSGGNEKLFF.